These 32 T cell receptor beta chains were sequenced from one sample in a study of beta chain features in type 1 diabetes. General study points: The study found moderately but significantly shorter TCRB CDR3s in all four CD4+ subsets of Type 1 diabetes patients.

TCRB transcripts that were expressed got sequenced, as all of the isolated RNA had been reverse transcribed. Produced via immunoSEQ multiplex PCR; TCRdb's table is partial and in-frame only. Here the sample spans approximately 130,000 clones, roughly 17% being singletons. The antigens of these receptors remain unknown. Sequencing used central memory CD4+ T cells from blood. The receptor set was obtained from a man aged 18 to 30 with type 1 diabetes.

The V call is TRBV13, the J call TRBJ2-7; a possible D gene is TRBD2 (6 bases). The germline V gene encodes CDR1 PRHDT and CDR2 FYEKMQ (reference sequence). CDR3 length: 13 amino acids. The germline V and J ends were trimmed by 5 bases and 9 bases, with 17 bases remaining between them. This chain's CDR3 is CASSPQPGERQYF. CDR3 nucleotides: TGTGCCAGCAGCCCCCAACCGGGGGAGCGGCAGTACTTC.

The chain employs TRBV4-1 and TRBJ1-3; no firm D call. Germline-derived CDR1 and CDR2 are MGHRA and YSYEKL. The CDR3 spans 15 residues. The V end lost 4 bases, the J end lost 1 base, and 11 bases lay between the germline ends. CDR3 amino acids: CASSPNRISGNTIYF. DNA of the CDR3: TGCGCCAGCAGCCCTAATCGTATATCTGGAAACACCATATATTTT.

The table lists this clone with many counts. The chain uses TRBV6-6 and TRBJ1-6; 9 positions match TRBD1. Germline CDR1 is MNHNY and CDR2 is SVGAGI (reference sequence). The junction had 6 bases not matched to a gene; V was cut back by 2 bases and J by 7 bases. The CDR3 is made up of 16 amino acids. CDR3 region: CASSYLTGTGNSPLHF. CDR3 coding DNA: TGTGCCAGCAGTTACCTAACCGGGACAGGGAATTCACCCCTCCACTTT.

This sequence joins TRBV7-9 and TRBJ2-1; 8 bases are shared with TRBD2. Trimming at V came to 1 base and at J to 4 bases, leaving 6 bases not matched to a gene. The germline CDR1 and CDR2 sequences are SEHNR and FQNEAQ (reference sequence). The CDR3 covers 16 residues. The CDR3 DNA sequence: TGTGCCAGCAGCTTAGTGAAGGGCGGGAGGTACAATGAGCAGTTCTTC. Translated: CASSLVKGGRYNEQFF.

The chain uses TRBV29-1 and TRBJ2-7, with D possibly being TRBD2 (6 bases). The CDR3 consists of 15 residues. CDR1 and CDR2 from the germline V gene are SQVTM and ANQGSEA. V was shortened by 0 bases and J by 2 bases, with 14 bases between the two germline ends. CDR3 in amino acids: CSVEDRWGDPYEQYF. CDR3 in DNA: TGCAGCGTTGAAGATCGATGGGGGGACCCCTACGAGCAGTACTTC.

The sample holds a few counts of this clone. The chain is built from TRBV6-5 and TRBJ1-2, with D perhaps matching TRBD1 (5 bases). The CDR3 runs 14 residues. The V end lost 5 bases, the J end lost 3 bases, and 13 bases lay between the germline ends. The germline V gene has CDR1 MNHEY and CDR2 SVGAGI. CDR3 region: CASSPTTAYYGYTF. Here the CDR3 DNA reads TGTGCCAGCAGTCCTACGACAGCCTACTATGGCTACACCTTC.

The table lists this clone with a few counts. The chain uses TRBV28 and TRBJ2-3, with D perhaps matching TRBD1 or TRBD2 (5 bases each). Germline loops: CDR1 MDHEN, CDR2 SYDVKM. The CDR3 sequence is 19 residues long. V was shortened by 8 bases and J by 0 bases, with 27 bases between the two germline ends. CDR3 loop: CASRPIRGRRSTSTDTQYF. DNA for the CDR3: TGTGCCAGCCGCCCCATCCGGGGCAGGAGATCAACTAGCACAGATACGCAGTATTTT.

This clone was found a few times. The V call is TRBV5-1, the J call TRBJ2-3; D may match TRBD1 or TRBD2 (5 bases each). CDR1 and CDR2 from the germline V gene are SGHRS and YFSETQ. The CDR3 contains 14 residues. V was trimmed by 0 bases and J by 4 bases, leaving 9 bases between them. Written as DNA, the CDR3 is TGCGCCAGCAGCTTGGATCAGGGAGCAGATACGCAGTATTTT. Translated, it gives CASSLDQGADTQYF.

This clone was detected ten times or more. CDR3 DNA sequence: TGTGCCAGCAGCTTGCGAGTTGGCGGGGCCAACGTCCTGACTTTC. It codes for CASSLRVGGANVLTF. The chain is built from TRBV5-4 and TRBJ2-6, with D unresolved. Germline V gives CDR1 SGHNT, CDR2 YYREEE (reference sequence). This CDR3 is built from 15 residues. The V end was cut by 1 base, the J end by 4 bases, with 9 bases between.

CDR3 sequence reads: CASSRPGGKWSEQFF. The CDR3 DNA sequence: TGTGCCAGCAGTCGACCGGGAGGGAAGTGGAGTGAGCAGTTCTTC. The rearrangement links TRBV6-5 to TRBJ2-1; 8 bases match TRBD2. The CDR3 extends over 15 amino acids. The V and J ends lost 5 bases and 9 bases, in that order; junction bases with no gene match: 12. Looked up from germline, CDR1 is MNHEY and CDR2 is SVGAGI.

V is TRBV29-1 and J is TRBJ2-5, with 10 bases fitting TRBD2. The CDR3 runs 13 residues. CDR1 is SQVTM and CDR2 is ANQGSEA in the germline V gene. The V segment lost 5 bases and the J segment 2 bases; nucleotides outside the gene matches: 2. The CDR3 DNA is TGCAGCGTTCCGACTAGCGGGCAAGAGACCCAGTACTTC. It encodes CSVPTSGQETQYF.

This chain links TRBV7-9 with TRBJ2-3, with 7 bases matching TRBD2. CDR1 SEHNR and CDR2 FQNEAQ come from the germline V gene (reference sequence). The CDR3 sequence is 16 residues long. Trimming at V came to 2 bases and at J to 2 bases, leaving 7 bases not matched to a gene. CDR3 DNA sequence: TGTGCCAGCAGCTTAACGGGAGGTAGGAACACAGATACGCAGTATTTT. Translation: CASSLTGGRNTDTQYF.

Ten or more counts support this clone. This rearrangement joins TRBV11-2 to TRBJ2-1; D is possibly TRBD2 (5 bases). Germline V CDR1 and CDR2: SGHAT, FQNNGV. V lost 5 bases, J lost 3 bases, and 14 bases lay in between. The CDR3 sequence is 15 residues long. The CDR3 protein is CASSPASGDYNEQFF. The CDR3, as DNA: TGTGCCAGCAGCCCTGCTTCCGGGGACTACAATGAGCAGTTCTTC.

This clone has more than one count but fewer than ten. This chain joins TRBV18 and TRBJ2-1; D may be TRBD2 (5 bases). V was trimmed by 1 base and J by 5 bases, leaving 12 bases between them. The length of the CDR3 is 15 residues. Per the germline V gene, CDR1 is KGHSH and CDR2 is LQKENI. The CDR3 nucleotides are TGTGCCAGCTCACCACAGCGAGGGCAGGACAATGAGCAGTTCTTC. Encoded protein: CASSPQRGQDNEQFF.

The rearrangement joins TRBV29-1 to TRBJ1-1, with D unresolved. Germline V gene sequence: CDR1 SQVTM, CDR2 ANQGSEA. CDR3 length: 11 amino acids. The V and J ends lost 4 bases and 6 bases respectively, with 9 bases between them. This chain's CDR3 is CSVVGSAEAFF. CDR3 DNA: TGCAGCGTTGTAGGATCGGCTGAAGCTTTCTTT.

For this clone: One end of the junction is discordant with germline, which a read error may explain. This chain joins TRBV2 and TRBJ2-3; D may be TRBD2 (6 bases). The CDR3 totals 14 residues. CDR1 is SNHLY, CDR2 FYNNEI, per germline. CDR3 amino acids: CASSPATSTDAQYF. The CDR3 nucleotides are TGTGCCAGCAGTCCGGCAACTAGCACAGATGCGCAGTATTTT.

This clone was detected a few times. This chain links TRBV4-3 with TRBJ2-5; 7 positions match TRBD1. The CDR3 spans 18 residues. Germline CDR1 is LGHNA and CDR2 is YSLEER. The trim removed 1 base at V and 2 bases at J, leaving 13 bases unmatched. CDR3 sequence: CASSQAAGTATLQETQYF. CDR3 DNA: TGCGCCAGCAGCCAAGCGGCCGGGACAGCGACTCTACAAGAGACCCAGTACTTC.

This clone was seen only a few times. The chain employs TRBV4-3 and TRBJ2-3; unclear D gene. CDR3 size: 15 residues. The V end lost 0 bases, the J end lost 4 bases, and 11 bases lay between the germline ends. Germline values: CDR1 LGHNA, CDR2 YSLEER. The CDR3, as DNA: TGCGCCAGCAGCCAAGACAAGATAGGAGCAGATACGCAGTATTTT. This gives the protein CASSQDKIGADTQYF.

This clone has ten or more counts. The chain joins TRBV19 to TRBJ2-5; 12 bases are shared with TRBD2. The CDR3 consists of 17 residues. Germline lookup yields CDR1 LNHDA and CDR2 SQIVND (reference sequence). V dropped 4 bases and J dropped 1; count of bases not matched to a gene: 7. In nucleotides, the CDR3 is TGTGCCAGTAGTAGGACTAGCGGGGTTTGGATCCAAGAGACCCAGTACTTC. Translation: CASSRTSGVWIQETQYF.

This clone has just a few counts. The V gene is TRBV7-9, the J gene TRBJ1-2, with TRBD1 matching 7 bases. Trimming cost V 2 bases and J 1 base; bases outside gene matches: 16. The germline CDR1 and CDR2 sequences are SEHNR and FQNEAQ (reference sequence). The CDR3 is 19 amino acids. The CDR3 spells CASSLRRSQGSSLNYGYTF. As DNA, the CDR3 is TGTGCCAGCAGCTTAAGGCGCTCACAGGGGTCCTCCCTTAACTATGGCTACACCTTC.

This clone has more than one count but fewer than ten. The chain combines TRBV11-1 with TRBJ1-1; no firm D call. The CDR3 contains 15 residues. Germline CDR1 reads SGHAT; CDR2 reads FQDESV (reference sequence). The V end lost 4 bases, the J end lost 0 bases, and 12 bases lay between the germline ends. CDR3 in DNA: TGTGCCAGCAGCTCCAGAGAGATGATGAACACTGAAGCTTTCTTT. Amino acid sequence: CASSSREMMNTEAFF.

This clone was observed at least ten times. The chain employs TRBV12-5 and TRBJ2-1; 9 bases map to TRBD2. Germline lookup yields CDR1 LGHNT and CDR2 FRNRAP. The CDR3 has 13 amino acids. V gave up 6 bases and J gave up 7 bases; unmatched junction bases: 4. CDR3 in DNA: TGTGCTAGTGGATTAGCGGGAGTTAATGAGCAGTTCTTC. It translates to CASGLAGVNEQFF.

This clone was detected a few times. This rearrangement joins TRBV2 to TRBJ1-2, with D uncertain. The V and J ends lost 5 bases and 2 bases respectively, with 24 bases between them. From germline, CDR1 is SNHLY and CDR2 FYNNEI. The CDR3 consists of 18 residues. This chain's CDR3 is CASSLYILGEGRNYGYTF. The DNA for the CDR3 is TGTGCCAGCAGTCTTTACATCCTCGGCGAGGGCAGGAACTATGGCTACACCTTC.

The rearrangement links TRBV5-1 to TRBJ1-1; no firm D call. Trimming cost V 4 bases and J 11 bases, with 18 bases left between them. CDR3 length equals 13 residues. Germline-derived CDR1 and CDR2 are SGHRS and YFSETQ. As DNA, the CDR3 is TGCGCCAGCAGCCCCCACGGGGAGGTGGAGGCTTTCTTT. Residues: CASSPHGEVEAFF.

CDR3 DNA sequence: TGTGCCAGCTCACCGCACAGGGCAGACGAGCAGTACTTC. Protein: CASSPHRADEQYF. The J gene is TRBJ2-7, the V gene TRBV18; the D gene is possibly TRBD1 (6 bases). Germline V gene data show CDR1 as KGHSH and CDR2 as LQKENI. The CDR3 runs to 13 residues. V was shortened by 3 bases and J by 5 bases, with 11 bases between the two germline ends.

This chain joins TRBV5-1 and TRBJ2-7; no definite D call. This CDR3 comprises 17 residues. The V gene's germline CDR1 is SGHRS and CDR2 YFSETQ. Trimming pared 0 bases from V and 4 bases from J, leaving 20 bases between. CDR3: CASSLVYGMGIVYEQYF. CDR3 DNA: TGCGCCAGCAGCTTGGTATATGGGATGGGGATTGTTTACGAGCAGTACTTC.

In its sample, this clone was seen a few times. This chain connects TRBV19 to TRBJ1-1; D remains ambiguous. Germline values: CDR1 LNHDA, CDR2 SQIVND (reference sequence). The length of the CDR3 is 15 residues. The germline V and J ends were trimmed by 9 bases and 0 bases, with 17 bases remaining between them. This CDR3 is CASQIAGNMNTEAFF. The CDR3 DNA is TGTGCCAGCCAGATAGCCGGCAACATGAACACTGAAGCTTTCTTT.

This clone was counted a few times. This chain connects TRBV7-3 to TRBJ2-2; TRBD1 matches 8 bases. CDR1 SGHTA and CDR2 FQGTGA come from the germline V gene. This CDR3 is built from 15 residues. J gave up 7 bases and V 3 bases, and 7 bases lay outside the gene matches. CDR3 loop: CASSFQTGVFGELFF. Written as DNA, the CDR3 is TGTGCCAGCAGCTTCCAGACAGGGGTTTTCGGGGAGCTGTTTTTT. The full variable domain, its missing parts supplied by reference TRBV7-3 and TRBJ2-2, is GAGVSQTPSNKVTEKGKYVELRCDPISGHTALYWYRQSLGQGPEFLIYFQGTGAADDSGLPNDRFFAVRPEGSVSTLKIQRTERGDSAVYLCASSFQTGVFGELFFGEGSRLTVL.

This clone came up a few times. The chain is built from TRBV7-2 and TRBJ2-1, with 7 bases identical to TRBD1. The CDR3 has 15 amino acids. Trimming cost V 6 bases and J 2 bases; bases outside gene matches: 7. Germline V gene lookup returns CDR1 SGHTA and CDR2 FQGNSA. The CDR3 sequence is CASSSMQGAYNEQFF. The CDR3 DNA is TGTGCCAGCAGTAGTATGCAGGGGGCCTACAATGAGCAGTTCTTC.

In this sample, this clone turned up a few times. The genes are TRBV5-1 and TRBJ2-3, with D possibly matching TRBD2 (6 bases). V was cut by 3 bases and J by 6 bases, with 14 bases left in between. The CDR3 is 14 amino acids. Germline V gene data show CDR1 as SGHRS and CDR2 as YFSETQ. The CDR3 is CASSSGLTPDTQYF. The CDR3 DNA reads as TGCGCCAGCAGCTCGGGACTCACCCCCGATACGCAGTATTTT.

DNA of the CDR3: TGTGCCAGCAGCTCCCGTTCCGGCGAAGATAGCAATCAGCCCCAGCATTTT. Its protein is CASSSRSGEDSNQPQHF. The V call is TRBV9, the J call TRBJ1-5, with unresolved D. Germline loops: CDR1 SGDLS, CDR2 YYNGEE. V was trimmed by 4 bases and J by 0 bases, leaving 17 bases between them. The CDR3 extends over 17 amino acids.

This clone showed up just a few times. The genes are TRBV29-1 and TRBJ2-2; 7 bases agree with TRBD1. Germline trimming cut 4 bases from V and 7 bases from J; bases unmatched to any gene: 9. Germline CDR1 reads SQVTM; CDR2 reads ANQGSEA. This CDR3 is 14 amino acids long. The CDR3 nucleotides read TGCAGCGTTGCTACGGGACAGTTGGGCGGGGAGCTGTTTTTT. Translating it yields CSVATGQLGGELFF.